This entry features one T cell receptor beta chain sequence. The sample originates from a study of blood T cell repertoires in COVID-19. Clones were sequenced by immunoSEQ multiplex PCR, and TCRdb holds only the in-frame ones, with some missing. The sample includes about 370,000 clones, 80% to 90% of them seen just once. Input material: PBMCs or T cells enriched from blood (not recorded which). The TCR was taken from a man aged 18 to 29 who had recovered from COVID-19.

The CDR3 coding sequence is TGTGCCAGCAGCTATCGGGGTGAAGAGGGCACAGATACGCAGTATTTT. It encodes CASSYRGEEGTDTQYF. V gene TRBV9 combines with J gene TRBJ2-3; a possible D gene is TRBD2 (5 bases). V was clipped by 4 bases and J by 1 base, with 16 bases between them. This CDR3 region has 16 residues. The germline CDR1 and CDR2 sequences are SGDLS and YYNGEE.